The 3 T cell receptor delta chains below come from one sample, sequenced in a study of Vδ1+ human thymocytes. Notes on the study in general: Thymic TRG and TRD repertoires appeared highly polyclonal.

The antigens for these receptors are not known. The template was reverse-transcribed extracted RNA. Pooled V-gene forward primers with one constant-region reverse primer generated the CDR3 amplicons by multiplex PCR. TCRdb re-identified clones in the multiplex PCR reads via CATT. The sample has fewer than 90,000 delta-chain clones, around 32% seen once. Material: Vdelta1+ gamma-delta thymocytes from the thymus. Subset defined: FACS-sorted CD3+ TCRalphabeta- TCRVdelta1+ TCRVdelta2- thymocytes. The receptors here all came from a boy under two years old who had congenital heart surgery.

The gene calls are TRDV1 and TRDJ1; no definite D call. CDR3 length: 13 residues. V shed 6 bases and J shed 7 bases, with 15 bases lying between them. CDR1 TSWWSYY and CDR2 QGS come from the germline V gene. CDR3 bases: TGTGCTCTTGGTGCTTCACGGTACTGTAAACTCATCTTT. This gives the protein CALGASRYCKLIF.

Only a few counts were recorded for this clone. The chain joins TRDV1 to TRDJ1; TRDD3 agrees at 9 bases. CDR3 length: 18 amino acids. CDR1 and CDR2 from the germline V gene are TSWWSYY and QGS. V lost 5 bases and J lost 3; bases outside the gene matches: 16. CDR3 in DNA: TGTGCTCTTGGGCTCGATGTTCCTACCTGGGGATACGCCGATAAACTCATCTTT. This sequence encodes CALGLDVPTWGYADKLIF.

This clone was seen a few times. Other DNA sequences of this sample code for an identical CDR3. The rearrangement links TRDV1 to TRDJ1; 9 bases line up with TRDD3. Germline lookup yields CDR1 TSWWSYY and CDR2 QGS. J gave up 1 base and V 2 bases, and 8 bases lay outside the gene matches. The CDR3 is made up of 17 amino acids. CDR3 sequence: CALGELTGDTSTDKLIF. The CDR3 nucleotides are TGTGCTCTTGGGGAATTGACGGGGGATACTTCCACCGATAAACTCATCTTT.